Listed below are T cell receptor beta chains from one sample, sequenced in a study of OX40 agonist ivuxolimab in advanced cancers. Using immunoSEQ multiplex PCR, the repertoire was profiled, and TCRdb retains in-frame clones only, with some absent. Among some 99,000 clones listed, roughly 87% were seen once. Here the sequenced sample was CD4+ or CD8+ T cells sorted from blood, taken in a trial of the OX40 agonist ivuxolimab. The receptors here all came from an adult with an advanced solid tumor such as melanoma, head and neck, liver or kidney cancer. Each CDR3 is given with its conserved first and last residue. D genes are given only for firm matches. Size values are once, few and many counts, or a class for expanded clones, and some rows have none.

NA	NA	TRBJ2-5	13	TRBV12-5	CASGLVPPQTQYF	TGTGCTAGTGGTTTGGTACCTCCCCAGACCCAGTACTTC
NA	NA	TRBJ2-1	14	TRBV6-4	CASSDYRWGNEQFF	TGTGCCAGCAGTGACTATAGGTGGGGTAATGAGCAGTTCTTC
NA	TRBD2	TRBJ2-3	17	TRBV28	CASSYQEPGLGSDTQYF	TGTGCCAGCAGCTATCAGGAACCGGGACTAGGATCAGATACGCAGTATTTT
NA	NA	TRBJ2-5	16	TRBV19	CASSIGLGSNSETQYF	TGTGCCAGTAGTATAGGGTTGGGCTCCAATTCGGAGACCCAGTACTTC
NA	TRBD1	TRBJ1-4	15	TRBV19	CASTLAGTGGEKLFF	TGTGCCAGTACCCTAGCCGGGACAGGGGGTGAAAAACTGTTTTTT
NA	NA	TRBJ2-7	16	TRBV25-1	CASSEYSRGSPYEQYF	TGTGCCAGCAGTGAATATAGCAGGGGAAGCCCCTACGAGCAGTACTTC
NA	NA	TRBJ2-7	13	TRBV7-8	CASSSGRGYEQYF	TGTGCCAGCAGCTCGGGACGGGGATACGAGCAGTACTTC
once	NA	TRBJ2-7	10	TRBV6-5	CASSSHEQYF	TGTGCCAGCAGTTCGCACGAGCAGTACTTC
NA	TRBD2	TRBJ2-7	12	TRBV28	CASSFSGGEQYF	TGTGCCAGCAGCTTCAGCGGGGGCGAGCAGTACTTC
NA	TRBD2	TRBJ2-7	15	TRBV30	CAWRTQLAGAYEQYF	TGTGCCTGGAGAACGCAACTAGCGGGTGCCTACGAGCAGTACTTC
NA	NA	TRBJ2-5	15	TRBV6-1	CASSETGEMGETQYF	TGTGCCAGCAGTGAAACTGGGGAAATGGGGGAGACCCAGTACTTC
NA	TRBD1	TRBJ1-1	17	TRBV4-2	CASSGGTGGFVRTEAFF	TGTGCCAGCAGCGGAGGGACAGGGGGATTTGTTAGGACTGAAGCTTTCTTT
NA	NA	TRBJ1-1	13	TRBV29-1	CSVAKELNTEAFF	TGCAGCGTTGCAAAGGAGTTAAACACTGAAGCTTTCTTT
NA	TRBD2	TRBJ2-3	18	TRBV11-1	CASSPGLAGEPSTDTQYF	TGTGCCAGCAGCCCCGGACTAGCGGGAGAACCAAGCACAGATACGCAGTATTTT
few	NA	TRBJ1-1	14	TRBV7-2	CASSFGTLGTEAFF	TGTGCCAGCAGCTTCGGGACCCTGGGGACTGAAGCTTTCTTT
NA	NA	TRBJ1-1	15	TRBV7-2	CASSLGAGGDTEAFF	TGTGCCAGCAGCTTAGGCGCCGGGGGTGACACTGAAGCTTTCTTT
NA	TRBD2	TRBJ2-5	14	TRBV7-2	CASSLVASGETQYF	TGTGCCAGCAGCTTAGTCGCTAGCGGCGAGACCCAGTACTTC
once	TRBD1	TRBJ1-5	15	TRBV14	CASSQGTGVNQPQHF	TGTGCCAGCAGCCAAGGGACAGGGGTTAATCAGCCCCAGCATTTT
NA	TRBD2	TRBJ2-7	14	TRBV9	CASSLRDYSYEQYF	TGTGCCAGCAGCCTCCGGGACTACTCCTACGAGCAGTACTTC
NA	NA	TRBJ2-6	19	TRBV21-1	CASSSTVSPPSSGANVLTF	TGTGCCAGCAGCAGTACAGTCTCTCCCCCATCGTCTGGGGCCAACGTCCTGACTTTC
NA	TRBD2	TRBJ2-3	15	TRBV6-5	CASGRLAASTDTQYF	TGTGCCAGCGGCCGACTAGCGGCTAGCACAGATACGCAGTATTTT
NA	TRBD2	TRBJ2-2	21	TRBV7-3	CASSPDLHILAVVRDTGELFF	TGTGCCAGCAGCCCCGACCTTCACATACTAGCGGTGGTCAGGGACACCGGGGAGCTGTTTTTT
NA	NA	TRBJ2-5	13	TRBV7-2	CASSLAWRETQYF	TGTGCCAGCAGCTTAGCGTGGAGAGAGACCCAGTACTTC
once	NA	TRBJ2-5	11	TRBV20-1	CSARMWETQYF	TGCAGTGCAAGAATGTGGGAGACCCAGTACTTC
NA	NA	TRBJ1-3	11	TRBV29-1	CSVGEADTIYF	TGCAGCGTCGGGGAGGCGGACACCATATATTTT
NA	TRBD2	TRBJ2-3	16	TRBV11-3	CASSFEASGSLDTQYF	TGTGCCAGCAGCTTTGAGGCTAGCGGGAGTCTAGATACGCAGTATTTT
NA	NA	TRBJ2-1	16	TRBV5-4	CASSPDRASVYNEQFF	TGTGCCAGCAGCCCTGACCGGGCGTCGGTGTACAATGAGCAGTTCTTC
NA	NA	TRBJ1-1	17	TRBV5-6	CASSLGLPRGMNTEAFF	TGTGCCAGCAGCTTGGGATTGCCGAGAGGGATGAACACTGAAGCTTTCTTT
NA	NA	TRBJ1-2	14	TRBV5-4	CATIGPDSIYGYTF	TGTGCCACCATAGGCCCCGACAGTATCTATGGCTACACCTTC
NA	TRBD1	TRBJ1-2	15	TRBV6-6	CASSPTGQAFYGYTF	TGTGCCAGCAGTCCGACGGGACAGGCCTTCTATGGCTACACCTTC
NA	NA	TRBJ1-2	13	TRBV30	CAWSVRGGDGYTF	TGTGCCTGGAGTGTACGGGGTGGGGATGGCTACACCTTC
NA	NA	TRBJ2-5	13	TRBV7-2	CASSRRDQETQYF	TGTGCCAGCAGCCGACGGGACCAAGAGACCCAGTACTTC
once	TRBD2	TRBJ2-1	17	TRBV7-3	CASSPGLAGASYNEQFF	TGTGCCAGCAGCCCAGGACTAGCGGGAGCCTCCTACAATGAGCAGTTCTTC
NA	NA	TRBJ1-5	15	TRBV7-2	CASSLRRGDNQPQHF	TGTGCCAGCAGCCTACGGAGAGGGGACAATCAGCCCCAGCATTTT
NA	NA	TRBJ2-3	15	TRBV7-6	CASSLDISNADTQYF	TGTGCCAGCAGCTTAGATATTAGTAACGCAGATACGCAGTATTTT
NA	NA	TRBJ2-5	16	TRBV5-1	CASVGWGLTVEETQYF	TGCGCCAGCGTAGGCTGGGGTCTTACAGTTGAGGAGACCCAGTACTTC
NA	TRBD2	TRBJ2-1	17	TRBV7-7	CASSSGTSGRAANEQFF	TGTGCTAGCAGCTCCGGGACTAGCGGGAGGGCCGCCAATGAGCAGTTCTTC
NA	TRBD1	TRBJ1-1	13	TRBV10-3	CAIRGQVGTEAFF	TGTGCCATAAGGGGGCAAGTGGGAACTGAAGCTTTCTTT
NA	NA	TRBJ2-1	16	TRBV27	CASSLGVGTNYNEQFF	TGTGCCAGCAGTTTAGGGGTGGGAACGAACTACAATGAGCAGTTCTTC
few	TRBD1	TRBJ2-7	16	TRBV7-2	CASSFRDRGGNYEQYF	TGTGCCAGCAGCTTTCGCGACAGGGGAGGAAATTACGAGCAGTACTTC
few	NA	TRBJ1-1	12	TRBV29-1	CSVEDLSTEAFF	TGCAGCGTTGAAGACCTGAGCACTGAAGCTTTCTTT